This entry is about one T cell receptor beta chain. This receptor's antigen is unknown. The input lacks base qualities; no much larger clone sits a single base away. Ficoll-Paque density gradient centrifugation was used to isolate PBMCs. The data derive from a study of T-cell memory formation after mild COVID-19 (dated by TCRdb to the early 2020s). As for the study more broadly: Most TCR sequence clusters were specific to one of the two donors. T-cell clones expanding and contracting after mild COVID-19 in two donors were tracked by longitudinal TCRalpha and TCRbeta repertoire sequencing. Two young, previously healthy adult volunteers, one female and one male, were included in the cohort.

Sequenced on an Illumina NovaSeq 6000. cDNA libraries for TCRalpha and TCRbeta were prepared by 5'RACE using constant-segment primers, with sample barcodes and unique molecular identifiers added. RNA was extracted from every sample with Trizol reagent. Amplification of the libraries took two PCR steps, and the second step added a second sample barcode plus Illumina TruSeq adapters. Sequencing of libraries was performed on an Illumina NovaSeq with 2 x 150 bp paired-end reads. Turning to the authors' computational methods: Reads were demultiplexed and collapsed into UMI-guided consensus sequences with migec v1.2.7. With mixcr v2.1.11, UMI consensuses were aligned to TRA and TRB V and J templates and assembled into clonotypes. Expanded or contracted clonotypes were those called significant by both edgeR and NoisET, with noise models trained on biological replicates. For edgeR calls, a false discovery rate-adjusted p below 0.01 and a log2 fold-change threshold of 1 were applied. As an exploratory analysis of dynamics, PCA with hierarchical clustering was applied to max-normalized trajectories of the 1000 most abundant clonotypes. Separately sequenced CD4+ and CD8+ repertoires were used to assign a CD4 or CD8 phenotype to each responding clone. Using fastp at Q25 and MiXCR, TCRdb reprocessed the public reads and kept productive beta chains. All rows with the same CDR3 protein become a single entry with the most common DNA and genes. In this record, the V and J calls reflect TCRdb's handling and not the investigators' own analysis. Across this sample there are about 470,000 distinct CDR3 sequences, with about 18% seen only once. The ten largest clones represent 9% to 15% of the sample.

A distance of 10 bases separates the germline ends of V and J, which lose 4 bases and 4 bases respectively. The CDR3 covers 13 residues, taking in both the cysteine and the phenylalanine. The sequence is cut down to CDR3 DNA, 39 bases in frame from base 1. Sequences LNHDA (CDR1) and SQIVND (CDR2) are obtained from the germline V gene (reference sequence). The study at large found these results: From day 15 to 85, contracting clones showed balanced CD4/CD8 phenotypes, whereas a second wave of clones that expanded from day 15 to 37 leaned towards CD4+. Some responding clones were detected in pre-infection memory, which suggested that pre-existing cross-reactive memory T cells had joined the SARS-CoV-2 response. SARS-CoV-2 specificity of the second-wave clones peaking on day 37 was not confirmed. Contracting CD4+ clones turned up mainly in the CM and EM memory subsets, whereas EMRA was where CD8+ clones were enriched. The study included only a couple of mild cases, and larger cohorts that include severe cases with pre-infection samples were judged to be necessary.

The TCR sequence derives from an adult woman who had mild COVID-19 (a few samples of this study predate the infection). The sample titles of this study are shuffled in the database, so cell type and time point are left out; the donor was told from shared clones. The receptor chain draws on TRBV19 and TRBJ1-2; the best D guess is TRBD1, with 5 bases matching. Sequenced sample: PBMCs or a T cell subset sorted from them (not recorded which). The CDR3 has the sequence CASSNQGFYGYTF. The DNA sequence is given as TGTGCCAGTAGTAATCAGGGTTTCTATGGCTACACCTTC.